Below are 6 T cell receptor beta chains sequenced from a single sample in a study of healthy donors' naive CD4 and CD8 T cells. Each TCR library used about 500 ng of total RNA and a linear amplification protocol. TCRdb re-called the reads through MiXCR, storing one row per CDR3 protein. The sample yields about 180,000 distinct CDR3 sequences, around three quarters seen once. Sequences were obtained from naive CD4+ and CD8+ T cells sorted from blood, pooled from several donors. Receptors were obtained from a pool of human donors in good health; the sample pools cells from several healthy donors.

This clonotype has only a few counts. This chain links TRBV19 with TRBJ2-7; TRBD2 matches 7 bases. V dropped 5 bases and J dropped 3; count of bases not matched to a gene: 4. This CDR3 contains 13 residues. The V gene's germline CDR1 is LNHDA and CDR2 SQIVND (reference sequence). In DNA, the CDR3 is TGTGCCAGTAGTCCGGGACTATACTACGAGCAGTACTTC. Translating it yields CASSPGLYYEQYF.

This clonotype was picked up one time. The junction departs from the called germline gene at one end, perhaps through a read error. This sequence joins TRBV4-3 and TRBJ2-7; either TRBD1 or TRBD2 may supply D (5 bases each). CDR1 is LGHNA, CDR2 YSLEER, per germline. The CDR3 is made up of 18 amino acids. CDR3 sequence: CASSQVSDTGSGAYEQYF. CDR3 nucleotides: TGTGCCAGCAGCCAAGTTTCGGACACCGGTTCCGGGGCCTACGAGCAGTACTTC.

The J gene is TRBJ2-1, the V gene TRBV29-1; perhaps TRBD2 as D (5 bases). The CDR3 is made up of 10 amino acids. Trimming pared 4 bases from V and 10 bases from J, leaving 8 bases between. From germline, CDR1 is SQVTM and CDR2 ANQGSEA. Here the CDR3 reads CSVVGVEQFF. The CDR3 coding sequence is TGCAGCGTTGTGGGAGTAGAGCAGTTCTTC.

This clonotype was recorded once. CDR3: CASRNRQGDNKSSGNTIYF. The CDR3 coding sequence is TGTGCCAGCAGAAACCGACAGGGGGACAATAAGAGCTCTGGAAACACCATATATTTT. The chain uses TRBV7-9 and TRBJ1-3; 9 positions match TRBD1. The germline gives CDR1 SEHNR, CDR2 FQNEAQ (reference sequence). Trimming at V came to 6 bases and at J to 0 bases, leaving 15 bases not matched to a gene. The CDR3 spans 19 residues.

CDR3 nucleotides: TGTGCCAGCAGTTTAGGGCGGAGCTACAATGAGCAGTTCTTC. Translation: CASSLGRSYNEQFF. The chain combines TRBV27 with TRBJ2-1; no firm D call. Germline-derived CDR1 and CDR2 are MNHEY and SMNVEV (reference sequence). The germline V and J ends were trimmed by 2 bases and 3 bases, with 8 bases remaining between them. There are 14 residues in the CDR3.

V is TRBV27 and J is TRBJ2-1; 8 nucleotides match TRBD2. Germline loops: CDR1 MNHEY, CDR2 SMNVEV (reference sequence). CDR3 length: 15 amino acids. V lost 3 bases to trimming and J lost 7 bases; unmatched junction nucleotides: 8. The CDR3 here is CASSFGGSSGNEQFF. CDR3 bases: TGTGCCAGCAGTTTCGGGGGGTCTAGCGGGAATGAGCAGTTCTTC.